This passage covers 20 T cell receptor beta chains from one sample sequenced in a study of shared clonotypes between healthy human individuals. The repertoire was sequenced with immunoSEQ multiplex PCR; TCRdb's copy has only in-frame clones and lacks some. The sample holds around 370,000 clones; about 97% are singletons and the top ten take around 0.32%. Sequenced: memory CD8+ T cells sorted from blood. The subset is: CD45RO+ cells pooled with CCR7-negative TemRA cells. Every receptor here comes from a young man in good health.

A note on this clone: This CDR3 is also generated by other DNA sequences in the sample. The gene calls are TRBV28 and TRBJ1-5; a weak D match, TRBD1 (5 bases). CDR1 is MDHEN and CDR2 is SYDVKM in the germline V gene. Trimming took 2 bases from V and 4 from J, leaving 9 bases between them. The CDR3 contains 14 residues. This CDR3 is CASSLGQGNQPQHF. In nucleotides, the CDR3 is TGTGCCAGCAGTTTAGGGCAGGGAAATCAGCCCCAGCATTTT.

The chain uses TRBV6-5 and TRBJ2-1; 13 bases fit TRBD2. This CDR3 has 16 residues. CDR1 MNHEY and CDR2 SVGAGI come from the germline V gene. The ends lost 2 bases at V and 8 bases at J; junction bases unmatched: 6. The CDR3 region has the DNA TGTGCCAGCAGTTACGAAGGACTAGCGGGAGCGGATGAGCAGTTCTTC. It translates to CASSYEGLAGADEQFF.

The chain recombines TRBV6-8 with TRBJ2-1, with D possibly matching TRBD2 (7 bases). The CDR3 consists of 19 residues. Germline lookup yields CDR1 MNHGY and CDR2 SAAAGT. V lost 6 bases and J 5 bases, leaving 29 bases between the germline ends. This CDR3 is CASSSCSAGEGGTHNEQFF. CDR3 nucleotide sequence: TGTGCCAGCAGCTCCTGCTCTGCGGGAGAAGGAGGGACACACAATGAGCAGTTCTTC.

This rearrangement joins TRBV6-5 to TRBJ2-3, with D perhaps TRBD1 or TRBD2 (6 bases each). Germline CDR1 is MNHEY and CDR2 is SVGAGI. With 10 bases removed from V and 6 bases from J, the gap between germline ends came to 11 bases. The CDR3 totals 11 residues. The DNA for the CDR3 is TGTGCCACCCTAGGGGGGGATACGCAGTATTTT. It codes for CATLGGDTQYF.

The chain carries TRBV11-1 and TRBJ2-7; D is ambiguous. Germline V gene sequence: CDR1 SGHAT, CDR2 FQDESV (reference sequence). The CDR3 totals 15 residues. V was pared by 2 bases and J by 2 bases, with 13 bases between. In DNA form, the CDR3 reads TGTGCCAGCAGCTTACTGCCCGACTCTCCCTACGAGCAGTACTTC. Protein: CASSLLPDSPYEQYF.

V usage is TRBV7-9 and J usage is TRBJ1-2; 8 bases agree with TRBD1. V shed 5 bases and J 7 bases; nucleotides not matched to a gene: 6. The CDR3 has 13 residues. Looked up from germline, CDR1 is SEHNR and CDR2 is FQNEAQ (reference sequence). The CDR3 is CASSPGQGGGYTF. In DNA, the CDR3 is TGTGCCAGCAGCCCCGGACAGGGAGGTGGCTACACCTTC.

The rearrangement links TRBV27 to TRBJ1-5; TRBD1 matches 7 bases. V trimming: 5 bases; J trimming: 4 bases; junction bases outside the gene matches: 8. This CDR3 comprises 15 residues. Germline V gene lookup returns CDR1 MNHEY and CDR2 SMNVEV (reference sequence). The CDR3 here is CASSENRGLNQPQHF. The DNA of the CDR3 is TGTGCCAGCAGTGAAAACAGGGGATTAAATCAGCCCCAGCATTTT.

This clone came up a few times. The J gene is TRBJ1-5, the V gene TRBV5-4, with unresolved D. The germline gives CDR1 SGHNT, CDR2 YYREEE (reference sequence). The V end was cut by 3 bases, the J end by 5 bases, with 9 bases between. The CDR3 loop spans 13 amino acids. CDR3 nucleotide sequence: TGTGCCAGCAGCTCGGACGGAGATCAGCCCCAGCATTTT. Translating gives CASSSDGDQPQHF.

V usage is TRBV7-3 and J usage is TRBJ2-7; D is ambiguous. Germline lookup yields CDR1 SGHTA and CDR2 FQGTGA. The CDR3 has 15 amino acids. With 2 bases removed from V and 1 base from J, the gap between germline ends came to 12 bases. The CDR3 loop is CASSLAPSASYEQYF. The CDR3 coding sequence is TGTGCCAGCAGCTTAGCGCCCTCGGCTTCCTACGAGCAGTACTTC.

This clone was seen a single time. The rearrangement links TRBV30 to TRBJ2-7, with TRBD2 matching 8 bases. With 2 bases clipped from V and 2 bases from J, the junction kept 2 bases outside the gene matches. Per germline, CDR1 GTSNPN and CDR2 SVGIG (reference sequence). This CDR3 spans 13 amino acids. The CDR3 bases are TGTGCCTGGAGTCTTAGCGGGGCCTACGAGCAGTACTTC. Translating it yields CAWSLSGAYEQYF.

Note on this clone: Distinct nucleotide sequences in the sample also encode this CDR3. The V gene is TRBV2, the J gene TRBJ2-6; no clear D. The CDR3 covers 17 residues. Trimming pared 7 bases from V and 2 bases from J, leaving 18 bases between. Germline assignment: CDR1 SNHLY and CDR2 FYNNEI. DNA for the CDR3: TGTGCCAGCAAAAAGACCCAACTGAACGCTGGGGCCAACGTCCTGACTTTC. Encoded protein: CASKKTQLNAGANVLTF.

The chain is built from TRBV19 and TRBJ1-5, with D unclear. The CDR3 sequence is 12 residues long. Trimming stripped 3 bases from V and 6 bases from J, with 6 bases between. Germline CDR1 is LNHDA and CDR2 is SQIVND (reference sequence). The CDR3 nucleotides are TGTGCCAGTAGTATTATGGGTCAGCCCCAGCATTTT. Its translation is CASSIMGQPQHF.

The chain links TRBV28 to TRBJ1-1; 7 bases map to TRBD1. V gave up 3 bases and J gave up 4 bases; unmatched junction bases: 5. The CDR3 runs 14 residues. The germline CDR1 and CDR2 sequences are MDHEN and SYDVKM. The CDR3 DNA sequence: TGTGCCAGCAGTTTCCCGGGACAGTTCACTGAAGCTTTCTTT. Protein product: CASSFPGQFTEAFF.

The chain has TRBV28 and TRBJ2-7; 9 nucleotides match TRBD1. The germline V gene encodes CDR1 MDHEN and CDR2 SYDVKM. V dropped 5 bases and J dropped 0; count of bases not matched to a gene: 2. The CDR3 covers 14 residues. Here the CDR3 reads CASSPDRGSYEQYF. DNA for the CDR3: TGTGCCAGCAGTCCGGACAGGGGCTCCTACGAGCAGTACTTC.

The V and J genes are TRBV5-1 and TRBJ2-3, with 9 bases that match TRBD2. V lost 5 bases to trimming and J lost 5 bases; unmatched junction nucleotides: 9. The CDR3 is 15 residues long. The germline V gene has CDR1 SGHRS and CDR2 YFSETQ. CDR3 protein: CASRPAGGPRDTQYF. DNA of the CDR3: TGCGCCAGCAGGCCGGCGGGAGGGCCTAGAGATACGCAGTATTTT. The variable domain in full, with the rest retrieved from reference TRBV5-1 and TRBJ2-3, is KAGVTQTPRYLIKTRGQQVTLSCSPISGHRSVSWYQQTPGQGLQFLFEYFSETQRNKGNFPGRFSGRQFSNSRSEMNVSTLELGDSALYLCASRPAGGPRDTQYFGPGTRLTVL.

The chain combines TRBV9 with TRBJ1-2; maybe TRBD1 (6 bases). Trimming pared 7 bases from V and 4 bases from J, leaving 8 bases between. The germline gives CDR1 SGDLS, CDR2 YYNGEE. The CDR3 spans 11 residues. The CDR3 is CASGDTYGYTF. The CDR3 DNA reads TGTGCCAGCGGGGACACCTATGGCTACACCTTC. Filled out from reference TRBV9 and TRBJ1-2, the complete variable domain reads DSGVTQTPKHLITATGQRVTLRCSPRSGDLSVYWYQQSLDQGLQFLIQYYNGEERAKGNILERFSAQQFPDLHSELNLSSLELGDSALYFCASGDTYGYTFGSGTRLTVV.

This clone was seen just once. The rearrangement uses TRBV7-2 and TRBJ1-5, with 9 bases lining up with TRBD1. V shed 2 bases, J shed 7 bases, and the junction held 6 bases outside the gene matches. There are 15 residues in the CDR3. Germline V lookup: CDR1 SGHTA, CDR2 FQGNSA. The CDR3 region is CASSLLPGQGQPQHF. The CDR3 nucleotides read TGTGCCAGCAGCTTATTGCCGGGACAGGGACAGCCCCAGCATTTT.

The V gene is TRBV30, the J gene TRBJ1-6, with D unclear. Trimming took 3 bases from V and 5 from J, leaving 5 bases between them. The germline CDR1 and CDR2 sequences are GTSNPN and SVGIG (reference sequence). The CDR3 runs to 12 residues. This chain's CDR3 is CAWRDNNSPLHF. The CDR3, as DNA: TGTGCCTGGAGGGATAATAATTCACCCCTCCACTTT.

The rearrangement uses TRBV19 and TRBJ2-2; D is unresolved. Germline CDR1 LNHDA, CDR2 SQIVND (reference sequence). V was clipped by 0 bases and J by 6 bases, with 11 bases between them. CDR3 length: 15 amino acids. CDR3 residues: CASSIDPRPPGELFF. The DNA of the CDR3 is TGTGCCAGTAGTATAGATCCTAGACCTCCCGGGGAGCTGTTTTTT.

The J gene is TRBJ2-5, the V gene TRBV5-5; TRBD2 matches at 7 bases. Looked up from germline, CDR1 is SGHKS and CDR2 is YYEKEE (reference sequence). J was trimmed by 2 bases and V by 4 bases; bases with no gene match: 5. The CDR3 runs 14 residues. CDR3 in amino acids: CASSPRDYQETQYF. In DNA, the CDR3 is TGTGCCAGCAGCCCGCGGGACTATCAAGAGACCCAGTACTTC.